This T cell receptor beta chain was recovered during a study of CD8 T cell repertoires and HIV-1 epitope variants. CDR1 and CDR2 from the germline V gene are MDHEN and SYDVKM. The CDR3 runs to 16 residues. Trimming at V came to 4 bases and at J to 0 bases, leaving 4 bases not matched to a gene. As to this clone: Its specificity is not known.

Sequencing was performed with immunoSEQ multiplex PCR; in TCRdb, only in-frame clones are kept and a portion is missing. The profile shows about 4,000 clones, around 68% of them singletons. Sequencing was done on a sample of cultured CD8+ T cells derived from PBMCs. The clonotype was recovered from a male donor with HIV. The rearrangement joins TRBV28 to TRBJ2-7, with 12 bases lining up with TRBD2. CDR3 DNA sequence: TGTGCCAGCAGTTCCCTAGCGGGAGGGCTCTCCTACGAGCAGTACTTC. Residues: CASSSLAGGLSYEQYF.